The source of this T cell receptor beta chain is a study of shared clonotypes between healthy human individuals. About the study: The donor group consisted of two women and a few men, aged 18 to 49. Notes on the study in general: On the whole, naive subsets had larger estimated richness than memory subsets had. Blood alone was sampled, and tissue repertoires likely differ.

CD45RO-negative, CCR7-positively selected cells formed the naive CD8 fraction, excluding terminally differentiated effector memory CD45RA+ cells. In replicate PCRs of sorted subsets, 150 to 200 ng DNA, about 30,000 T cell genomes, was used. Produced via immunoSEQ multiplex PCR; TCRdb's table is partial and in-frame only. Of about 2 million clones listed, about 95% are singletons. Only a few counts were recorded for this clone. Its antigen is as yet unknown. J lost 7 bases, V lost 7 bases, and 10 bases had no gene match. Per germline, CDR1 LNHDA and CDR2 SQIVND (reference sequence). This CDR3 has 14 residues.

This rearrangement joins TRBV19 to TRBJ2-1; 7 bases are shared with TRBD1. The clonotype originates from a man aged 18 to 30 in good health. The source material was naive CD8+ T cells sorted from blood. The CDR3 nucleotides are TGTGCCAGTACCCTAGGACAGGCTTTGAATGAGCAGTTCTTC. Amino acids: CASTLGQALNEQFF.